The entry that follows covers one TCR beta chain sequence. Antigen: not known. This entry belongs to a study of early stage breast cancer tumors. Turning to the study itself: Most invasive tumors, about 80% of the 16, were ER+/PR+/HER2-.

CDR3 length: 14 residues. The V segment lost 3 bases and the J segment 4 bases; nucleotides outside the gene matches: 4. In germline, CDR1 is SGHRS, CDR2 YFSETQ. Study-level points and caveats: Most shared enriched TCRB sequences were commonly generated ones. Tumors had roughly 2.4-fold higher T cell density and higher clonality than adjacent normal breast tissue. Chain pairing and CD4, CD8 or FOXP3 expression were not captured.

The protocol was immunoSEQ multiplex PCR, while the TCRdb copy is restricted to in-frame clones and leaves out a portion. The sample has around 9,700 clones, approximately 72% seen once. The sample comprised breast tumor tissue. This chain links TRBV5-1 with TRBJ1-1, with TRBD1 matching over 9 bases. This receptor was identified in a person between 65 and 79 years old with breast cancer. In DNA form, the CDR3 reads TGCGCCAGCAGCTGGCGACAGGGGGGCACTGAAGCTTTCTTT. Translated: CASSWRQGGTEAFF. Based on the CDR3 plus reference TRBV5-1 and TRBJ1-1, the full variable domain is KAGVTQTPRYLIKTRGQQVTLSCSPISGHRSVSWYQQTPGQGLQFLFEYFSETQRNKGNFPGRFSGRQFSNSRSEMNVSTLELGDSALYLCASSWRQGGTEAFFGQGTRLTVV.